The T cell receptor (beta chain) under discussion was sequenced for a study of beta chain features in type 1 diabetes (dated by TCRdb to 2016 to 2019). Broadly, across the study: Mean age, gender distribution, total cell number and subset yield were not different between patients and healthy donors. The study compared the TCRB repertoires of sorted circulating CD4+ T cell subsets in recently diagnosed type 1 diabetes patients with those in matched healthy donors. A total of roughly 98,000,000 sorted cells were examined across all samples, and a strong correlation was observed between cell number per subset and RNA yield. Regulatory and stem cell-like memory subsets were isolated from only 8 patients and roughly eight healthy donors, whereas naive and central memory subsets came from all 30 or so donors.

The High Capacity cDNA Reverse Transcription Kit was used to reverse transcribe all of the isolated RNA, meaning that expressed TCRB transcripts were what got sequenced. Survey-depth immunoSEQ sequencing was performed on stem cell-like memory T cell samples, with an average of about 1 million total reads per sample. After sorted cells were lysed in RLT buffer, RNA was extracted with DNase-treated RNeasy Micro or Mini kits, with the choice depending on cell number. Each cell subset was processed on its own to prevent cross-contamination, while patient and healthy donor samples were processed together. The immunoSEQ multiplex PCR was used to amplify TCRB sequences from cDNA, yielding 87-bp fragments that span the CDR3 region. Amplicons were sequenced on the Illumina HiSeq platform. Under the source paper's analysis protocol: PCR bias was computationally corrected using synthetic template baselines, reads within Hamming distance 2 were collapsed, and singletons that could not be merged were discarded. Reads were aligned against IMGT so that V, D and J genes, CDR3 length and insertions or deletions at six rearrangement sites could be assigned. Within each subset, clonotype counts were normalized to the number of sorted cells before true diversity and Gini coefficients were calculated with the tcR R package. The overlap coefficient, calculated on TCRB nucleotide sequences, was used to measure repertoire sharing. TCRdb provides this immuneACCESS table in a form limited to in-frame rearrangements. Some clones are lacking; in checked studies, under half of them reflect an unresolved V gene, and why the rest are absent is not known. That table furnishes V, J and clone size, whereas the DNA furnished D and trimming. The sample table shows around 12,000 clones, and around 43% are seen once. Around 1% of the sample is held by the ten biggest clonotypes.

This clone was seen a handful of times. It lacks a known antigen. The record has no base qualities; no much larger clone is one base away. From the cysteine through the phenylalanine, the CDR3 covers 15 amino acids. The only DNA kept is the CDR3, 45 bases in frame from the first base. The germline V gene (reference sequence) yields LNHDA for CDR1 and SQIVND for CDR2. Trimming leaves V shorter by 2 bases and J shorter by 9 bases, with the junction holding 8 bases beyond the gene matches. A single peripheral blood draw of approximately 120 mL on average was collected from each donor into heparinised tubes. A BD FACSAria II and a panel including CD45RO, CCR7, CD25, CD127, CD95 and CD27 were used to sort naive, central memory, regulatory and stem cell-like memory CD4+ T cells. All sorted populations exceeded 98% purity. PBMCs were separated immediately by Lymphoprep density gradient centrifugation and were stained directly, without being cultured. Samples were stained and sorted in pairs, with one healthy donor and one patient per experiment, so that batch effects were minimized.

The full study reports these points: A moderate but significant shortening of TCRB CDR3 length was observed in type 1 diabetes patients in all four CD4+ subsets. Because cDNA was sequenced instead of genomic DNA, activated cells with high expression could be over-represented, although the groups did not differ in activation or CD3 levels. Naive, central memory and regulatory TCRB repertoires appeared to be more similar among patients than among healthy donors. PCR may preferentially amplify shorter templates, but because patient and control samples were amplified and corrected together, any resulting skew would affect both groups equally. At VDJ recombination sites, type 1 diabetes patients had fewer insertions and more deleted nucleotides, which implies abnormalities in thymic rearrangement. HLA sub-analyses involved small numbers of individuals, so any influence of HLA type on TCRB rearrangement remained unresolved.

Recombination linked TRBV19 to TRBJ2-1; TRBD2 aligns with 9 central bases. This TCR was sampled from a young man in good health. Sequenced input: stem cell memory CD4+ T cells from blood. The sample's cell subset or site label, in plain terms: stem cell-like memory CD4+ T cells. The DNA is as follows: TGTGCCAGTAGTATATCCGGGACTAGCAAAACTGAGCAGTTCTTC. Its translation is CASSISGTSKTEQFF.